This entry lists 20 T cell receptor beta chains sequenced from one sample in a study of control samples from healthy donors and cancer patients. Generated by immunoSEQ multiplex PCR, the TCRdb table keeps only in-frame clones and is missing some. The profile covers fewer than 200,000 clones, with roughly 92% appearing a single time and roughly 1.3% taken by the ten largest. The sequencing input was blood. These receptors came from a man under 40 in good health.

The chain links TRBV6-5 to TRBJ2-1; perhaps TRBD2 as D (6 bases). Deletions cut 6 bases from V and 2 bases from J, with 14 bases between. CDR3 length: 15 residues. Germline CDR1 is MNHEY and CDR2 is SVGAGI. CDR3 sequence (DNA): TGTGCCAGCAGCCGCGGGACGCCTACCTACAATGAGCAGTTCTTC. As protein: CASSRGTPTYNEQFF.

The chain is built from TRBV27 and TRBJ1-6, with 9 positions matching TRBD1. CDR1 and CDR2 (germline): MNHEY, SMNVEV (reference sequence). The CDR3 contains 15 residues. V lost 8 bases and J lost 7; bases outside the gene matches: 9. CDR3 protein: CASGATDRGNSPLHF. CDR3 nucleotide sequence: TGTGCCAGCGGAGCCACGGACAGGGGAAATTCACCCCTCCACTTT.

The rearrangement links TRBV2 to TRBJ1-2; TRBD1 agrees at 8 bases. The CDR3 is 14 residues long. Germline V gives CDR1 SNHLY, CDR2 FYNNEI. Unmatched junction bases numbered 1, after V lost 1 base and J lost 3 bases. The CDR3 region is CASSEGGQDYGYTF. The CDR3 DNA reads as TGTGCCAGCAGTGAAGGGGGACAGGACTATGGCTACACCTTC.

A note on this clone: Other DNA sequences in the sample encode the same CDR3. V gene TRBV13 combines with J gene TRBJ1-1, with 7 bases that match TRBD1. V lost 4 bases and J lost 2; bases outside the gene matches: 7. CDR1 PRHDT and CDR2 FYEKMQ come from the germline V gene (reference sequence). This CDR3 has 15 amino acids. The CDR3 sequence: CASSSRTGDNTEAFF. The CDR3 DNA follows: TGTGCCAGCAGCTCTAGGACAGGCGATAACACTGAAGCTTTCTTT.

The chain employs TRBV5-6 and TRBJ1-1; maybe TRBD1 (6 bases). V was cut by 2 bases and J by 1 base, with 12 bases left in between. The CDR3 sequence is 15 residues long. Looked up from germline, CDR1 is SGHDT and CDR2 is YYEEEE. CDR3 protein: CASSLETGQNTEAFF. As DNA, the CDR3 is TGTGCCAGCAGCTTAGAAACAGGGCAGAACACTGAAGCTTTCTTT.

This sequence joins TRBV10-3 and TRBJ2-1; 12 bases are shared with TRBD2. The CDR3 has 16 residues. Germline CDR1 reads ENHRY; CDR2 reads SYGVKD. V trimming: 3 bases; J trimming: 3 bases; junction bases outside the gene matches: 3. The CDR3 sequence: CAISDSLAGGYNEQFF. CDR3 DNA sequence: TGTGCCATCAGTGACTCACTAGCGGGGGGCTACAATGAGCAGTTCTTC.

This chain uses TRBV5-4 with TRBJ2-7; D ambiguous. The CDR3 totals 13 residues. In germline, CDR1 is SGHNT, CDR2 YYREEE (reference sequence). V was cut by 3 bases and J by 7 bases, with 14 bases left in between. In DNA, the CDR3 is TGTGCCAGCAGCTCGGTCGGGCAGTGGGAGCAGTACTTC. It encodes CASSSVGQWEQYF.

The chain employs TRBV10-3 and TRBJ2-7, with D possibly being TRBD1 (6 bases). CDR1 ENHRY and CDR2 SYGVKD come from the germline V gene. V was pared by 6 bases and J by 3 bases, with 9 bases between. CDR3 length equals 12 residues. The DNA of the CDR3 is TGTGCCATCAGCCCGGACAGCTACGAGCAGTACTTC. Residues: CAISPDSYEQYF.

The V and J genes are TRBV11-2 and TRBJ2-7; D call uncertain. CDR1 is SGHAT and CDR2 is FQNNGV in the germline V gene. With 6 bases removed from V and 4 bases from J, the gap between germline ends came to 16 bases. The length of the CDR3 is 14 residues. The CDR3 coding sequence is TGTGCCAGCAGTTTCCTCTCGGTAAGATACGAGCAGTACTTC. Its translation is CASSFLSVRYEQYF.

J is TRBJ1-2 and V is TRBV28; TRBD1 agrees at 8 bases. The trim removed 6 bases at V and 1 base at J, leaving 7 bases unmatched. Germline CDR1 MDHEN, CDR2 SYDVKM. The CDR3 runs 15 residues. For the CDR3, the DNA is TGTGCCAGCAGCGGGGGGGACAGGTTTAACTATGGCTACACCTTC. Translation gives CASSGGDRFNYGYTF.

The V gene is TRBV4-3, the J gene TRBJ2-7; unclear D gene. This CDR3 spans 15 amino acids. Trimming left V 0 bases short and J 2 bases short, with 11 bases between. Looked up from germline, CDR1 is LGHNA and CDR2 is YSLEER. The CDR3 protein is CASSQDRWGPYEQYF. The DNA of the CDR3 is TGCGCCAGCAGCCAAGATCGGTGGGGTCCCTACGAGCAGTACTTC.

This clone was seen a few times. The CDR3 DNA reads TGTGCCAGCAGCTTAGCAGGGGCTTCACCCCTCCACTTT. Protein: CASSLAGASPLHF. The chain has TRBV7-8 and TRBJ1-6; perhaps TRBD1 as D (5 bases). The V end lost 0 bases, the J end lost 9 bases, and 6 bases lay between the germline ends. Germline CDR1 and CDR2: SGHVS and FQNEAQ. CDR3 length equals 13 residues.

The CDR3 nucleotides are TGTGCCAGCTCGGACAGTCAACAGGATGGCTATGGCTACACCTTC. It is translated as CASSDSQQDGYGYTF. V gene TRBV18 combines with J gene TRBJ1-2, with D possibly being TRBD1 (6 bases). The germline CDR1 and CDR2 sequences are KGHSH and LQKENI. V dropped 6 bases and J dropped 4 bases, with 18 bases sitting between them. The CDR3 is 15 residues long.

This rearrangement joins TRBV9 to TRBJ2-3; D perhaps matches TRBD1 (6 bases). The CDR3 spans 16 residues. CDR1 is SGDLS and CDR2 is YYNGEE in the germline V gene. V lost 1 base, J lost 0 bases, and 12 bases lay in between. CDR3 nucleotides: TGTGCCAGCAGCGTATTGTCAGGGGCCAGCACAGATACGCAGTATTTT. It yields the protein CASSVLSGASTDTQYF.

V is TRBV5-1 and J is TRBJ1-1; maybe TRBD1 (5 bases). The V and J ends lost 4 bases and 6 bases respectively, with 19 bases between them. The CDR3 is 15 residues long. The germline CDR1 and CDR2 sequences are SGHRS and YFSETQ. DNA for the CDR3: TGCGCCAGCAGCCCACGGGTGGGGGGAGAGGCTGAAGCTTTCTTT. It yields the protein CASSPRVGGEAEAFF.

The J gene is TRBJ2-3, the V gene TRBV30; tentative D call: TRBD2 (6 bases). CDR1 GTSNPN and CDR2 SVGIG come from the germline V gene (reference sequence). V lost 1 base and J lost 9, with 14 bases in between. This CDR3 has 13 amino acids. CDR3 DNA: TGTGCCTGGAGTGGGCTAGCGTCTTCAACGCAGTATTTT. It specifies CAWSGLASSTQYF.

This rearrangement joins TRBV6-6 to TRBJ2-7, with TRBD2 matching 11 bases. In germline, CDR1 is MNHNY, CDR2 SVGAGI (reference sequence). The CDR3 is 16 residues long. Losses at the gene ends were 6 bases for V and 3 bases for J; bases not matched to a gene: 10. CDR3 nucleotide sequence: TGTGCCAGCAGGGAGGGCAACCTAGCGGGAGGCTACGAGCAGTACTTC. Encoded protein: CASREGNLAGGYEQYF.

This chain links TRBV19 with TRBJ1-2; 7 bases are shared with TRBD1. J was trimmed by 5 bases and V by 5 bases; bases with no gene match: 5. This CDR3 is built from 13 residues. Germline CDR1 reads LNHDA; CDR2 reads SQIVND (reference sequence). CDR3 sequence reads: CASSSQGDYGYTF. Here the CDR3 DNA reads TGTGCCAGTAGTTCGCAGGGGGATTATGGCTACACCTTC. The whole variable domain, remainder taken from reference TRBV19 and TRBJ1-2, is DGGITQSPKYLFRKEGQNVTLSCEQNLNHDAMYWYRQDPGQGLRLIYYSQIVNDFQKGDIAEGYSVSREKKESFPLTVTSAQKNPTAFYLCASSSQGDYGYTFGSGTRLTVV.

This clone appeared a few times. The rearrangement joins TRBV18 to TRBJ1-5; maybe TRBD1 (6 bases). The CDR3 has 14 residues. Between the trimmed V and J ends, which lost 2 bases and 3 bases, there was a span of 8 bases. Germline V CDR1 and CDR2: KGHSH, LQKENI. This CDR3 reads CASSPGTSNQPQHF. DNA of the CDR3: TGTGCCAGCTCACCAGGGACATCCAATCAGCCCCAGCATTTT.

The CDR3 sequence: CASSSDRLNGYTF. The CDR3 region has the DNA TGTGCCAGCAGCTCCGACAGGTTGAATGGCTACACCTTC. The genes are TRBV12-3 or TRBV12-4 and TRBJ1-2; D might be TRBD1 (6 bases). Between the trimmed V and J ends, which lost 6 bases and 6 bases, there was a span of 14 bases. The CDR3 length is 13 residues.